This T cell receptor beta chain appears in the sequencing data of a study of T cell responses to AZD1222 COVID-19 vaccine. General study findings and limits: The breadth and depth of Spike-specific TCRs increased once two AZD1222 doses had been given. Repertoire sampling happened only post peak T cell response.

Assay used: immunoSEQ multiplex PCR; TCRdb lists only in-frame clones, some missing. The sample lists more than 110,000 clones, 85% to 95% seen once, with over 4% in the top ten. Concerning this clone itself: Its specificity is unknown.

The CDR3 totals 15 residues. From germline, CDR1 is LGHNT and CDR2 FRNRAP. The V gene lost 7 bases and the J gene lost 0 bases, with 13 bases spanning the gap. The sequence came from an adult in good health. The sequenced sample was peripheral blood, obtained on day 0 of AZD1222 vaccination. V and J are TRBV12-5 and TRBJ1-3; D is undetermined. CDR3 DNA sequence: TGTGCTAGTGCCCTCGACGGAACCTCTGGAAACACCATATATTTT. Protein sequence: CASALDGTSGNTIYF. Full variable domain (outside the CDR3, taken from reference TRBV12-5 and TRBJ1-3): DARVTQTPRHKVTEMGQEVTMRCQPILGHNTVFWYRQTMMQGLELLAYFRNRAPLDDSGMPKDRFSAEMPDATLATLKIQPSEPRDSAVYFCASALDGTSGNTIYFGEGSWLTVV.